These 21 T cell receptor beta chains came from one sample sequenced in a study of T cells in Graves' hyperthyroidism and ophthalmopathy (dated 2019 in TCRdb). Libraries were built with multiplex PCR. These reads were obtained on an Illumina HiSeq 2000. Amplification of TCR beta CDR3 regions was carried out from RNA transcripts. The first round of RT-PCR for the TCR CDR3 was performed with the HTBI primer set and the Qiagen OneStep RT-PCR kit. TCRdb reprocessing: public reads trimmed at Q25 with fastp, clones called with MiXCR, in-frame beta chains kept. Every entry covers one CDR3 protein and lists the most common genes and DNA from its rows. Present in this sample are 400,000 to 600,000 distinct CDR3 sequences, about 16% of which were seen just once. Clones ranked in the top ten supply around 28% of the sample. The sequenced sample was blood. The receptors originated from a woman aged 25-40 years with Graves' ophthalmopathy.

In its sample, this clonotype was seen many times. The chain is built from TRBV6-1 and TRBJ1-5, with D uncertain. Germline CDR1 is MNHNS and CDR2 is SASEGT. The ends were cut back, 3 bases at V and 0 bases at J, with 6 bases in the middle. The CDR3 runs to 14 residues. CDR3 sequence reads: CASSESDSNQPQHF. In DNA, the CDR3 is TGTGCCAGCAGTGAGAGCGATAGCAATCAGCCCCAGCATTTT.

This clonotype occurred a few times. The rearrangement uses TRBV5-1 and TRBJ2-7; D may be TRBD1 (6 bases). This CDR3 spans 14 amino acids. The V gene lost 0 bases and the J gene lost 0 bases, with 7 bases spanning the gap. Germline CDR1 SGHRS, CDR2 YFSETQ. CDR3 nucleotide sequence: TGCGCCAGCAGCTTGGTGGGGGCCTCCTACGAGCAGTACTTC. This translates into CASSLVGASYEQYF.

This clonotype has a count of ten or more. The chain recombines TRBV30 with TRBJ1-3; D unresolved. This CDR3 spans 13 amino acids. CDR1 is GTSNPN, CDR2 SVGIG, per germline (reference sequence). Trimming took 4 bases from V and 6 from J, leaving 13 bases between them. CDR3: CAWNPTWTNTIYF. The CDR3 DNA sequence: TGTGCCTGGAATCCGACATGGACAAACACCATATATTTT.

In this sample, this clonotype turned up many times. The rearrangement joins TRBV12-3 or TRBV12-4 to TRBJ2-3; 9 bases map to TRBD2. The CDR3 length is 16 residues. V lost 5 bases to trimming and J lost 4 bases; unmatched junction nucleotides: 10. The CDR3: CASSPTAGGGSDTQYF. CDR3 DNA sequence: TGTGCCAGCAGTCCTACAGCGGGAGGAGGCTCAGATACGCAGTATTTT.

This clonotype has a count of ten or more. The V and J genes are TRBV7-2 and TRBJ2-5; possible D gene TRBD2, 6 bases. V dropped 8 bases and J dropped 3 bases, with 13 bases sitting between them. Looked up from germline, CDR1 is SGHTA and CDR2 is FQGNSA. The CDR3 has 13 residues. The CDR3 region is CASSHEREETQYF. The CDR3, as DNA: TGTGCCAGCTCTCATGAGCGGGAAGAGACCCAGTACTTC.

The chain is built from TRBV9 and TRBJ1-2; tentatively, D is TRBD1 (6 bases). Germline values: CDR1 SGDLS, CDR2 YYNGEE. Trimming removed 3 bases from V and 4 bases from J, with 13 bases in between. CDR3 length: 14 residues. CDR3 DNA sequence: TGTGCCAGCAGCGATGGTGGGGGGGCCTATGGCTACACCTTC. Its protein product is CASSDGGGAYGYTF.

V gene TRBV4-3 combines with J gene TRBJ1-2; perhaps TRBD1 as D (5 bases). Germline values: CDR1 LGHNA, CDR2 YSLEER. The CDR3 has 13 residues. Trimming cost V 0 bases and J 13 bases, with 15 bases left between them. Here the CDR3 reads CASSQERQGPITF. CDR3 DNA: TGCGCCAGCAGCCAAGAAAGGCAGGGTCCAATCACCTTC.

The CDR3 DNA reads TGTGCCAGCAGCTTGGGCCTAAATGCGGGGGGAGATTCACCCCTCCACTTT. Its translation is CASSLGLNAGGDSPLHF. V usage is TRBV5-5 and J usage is TRBJ1-6; TRBD1 might be the D (5 bases). CDR1 is SGHKS, CDR2 YYEKEE, per germline (reference sequence). V shed 0 bases and J shed 8 bases, with 18 bases lying between them. The CDR3 extends over 17 amino acids.

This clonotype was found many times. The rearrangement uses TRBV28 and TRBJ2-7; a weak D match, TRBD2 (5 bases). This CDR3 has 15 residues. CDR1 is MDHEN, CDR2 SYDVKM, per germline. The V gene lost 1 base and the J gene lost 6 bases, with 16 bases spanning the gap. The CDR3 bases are TGTGCCAGCAGTTTATACGGGGTAATGTTTCGCGAGCAGTACTTC. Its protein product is CASSLYGVMFREQYF.

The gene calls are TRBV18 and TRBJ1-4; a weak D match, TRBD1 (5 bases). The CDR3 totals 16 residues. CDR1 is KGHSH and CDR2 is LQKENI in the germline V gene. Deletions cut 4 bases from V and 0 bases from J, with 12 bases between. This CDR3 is CASSQSRASTNEKLFF. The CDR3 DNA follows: TGTGCCAGCTCACAATCCAGGGCCTCAACTAATGAAAAACTGTTTTTT.

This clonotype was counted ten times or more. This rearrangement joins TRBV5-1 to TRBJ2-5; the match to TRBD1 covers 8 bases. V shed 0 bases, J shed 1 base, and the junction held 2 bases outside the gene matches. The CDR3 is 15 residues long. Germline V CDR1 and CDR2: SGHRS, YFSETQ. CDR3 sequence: CASSLGQGPQETQYF. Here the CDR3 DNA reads TGCGCCAGCAGCTTGGGACAGGGGCCCCAAGAGACCCAGTACTTC.

In DNA form, the CDR3 reads TGCAGTGCTAGCCCCCCGGGAGGGGGGAATGCTGAAGCTTTCTTT. Translation gives CSASPPGGGNAEAFF. This chain links TRBV20-1 with TRBJ1-1, with a tentative D call TRBD1 (6 bases). V was trimmed by 3 bases and J by 6 bases, leaving 20 bases between them. The germline V gene encodes CDR1 DFQATT and CDR2 SNEGSKA (reference sequence). The CDR3 consists of 15 residues.

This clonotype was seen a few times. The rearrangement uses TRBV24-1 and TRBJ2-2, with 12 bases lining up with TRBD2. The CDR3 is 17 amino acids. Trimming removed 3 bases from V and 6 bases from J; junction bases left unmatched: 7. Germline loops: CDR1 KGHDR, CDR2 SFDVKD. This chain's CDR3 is CATSDPTSGSGAGELFF. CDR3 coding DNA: TGTGCCACCAGTGATCCGACTAGCGGGAGTGGCGCCGGGGAGCTGTTTTTT.

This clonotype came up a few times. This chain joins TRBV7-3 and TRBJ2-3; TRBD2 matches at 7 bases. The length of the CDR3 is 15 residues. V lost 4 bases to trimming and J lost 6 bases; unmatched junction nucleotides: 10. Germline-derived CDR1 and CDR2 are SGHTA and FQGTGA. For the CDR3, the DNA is TGTGCCAGCAGCTATCGGGGCGGGAGTGCGGATACGCAGTATTTT. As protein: CASSYRGGSADTQYF.

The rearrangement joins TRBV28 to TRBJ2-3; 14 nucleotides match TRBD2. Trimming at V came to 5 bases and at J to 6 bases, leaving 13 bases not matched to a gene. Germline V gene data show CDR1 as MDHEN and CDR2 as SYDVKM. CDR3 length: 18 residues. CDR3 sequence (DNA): TGTGCCAGCAGTACTGGACTAGCGGGAGGTATGCGCCTCGATACGCAGTATTTT. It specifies CASSTGLAGGMRLDTQYF.

The CDR3 nucleotides are TGTGCCAGCAGTTTGGGAACCGGCCCCTTAGGTGAGCAGTTCTTC. Protein product: CASSLGTGPLGEQFF. V usage is TRBV28 and J usage is TRBJ2-1, with no clear D. Trimming took 3 bases from V and 9 from J, leaving 18 bases between them. The CDR3 contains 15 residues. Germline CDR1 is MDHEN and CDR2 is SYDVKM.

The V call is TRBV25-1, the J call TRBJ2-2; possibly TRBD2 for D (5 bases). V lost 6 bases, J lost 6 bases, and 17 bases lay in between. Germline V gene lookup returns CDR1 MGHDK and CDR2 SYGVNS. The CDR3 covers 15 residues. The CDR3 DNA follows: TGTGCCAGCAGAAGGGCGGGCATGGAGGCCGGGGAGCTGTTTTTT. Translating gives CASRRAGMEAGELFF.

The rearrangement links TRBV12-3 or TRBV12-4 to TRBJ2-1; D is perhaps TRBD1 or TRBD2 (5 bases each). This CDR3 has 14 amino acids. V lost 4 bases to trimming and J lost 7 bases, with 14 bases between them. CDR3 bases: TGTGCCAGCAGTTCCGGGATTTGGGGGAATGAGCAGTTCTTC. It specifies CASSSGIWGNEQFF.

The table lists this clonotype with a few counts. The CDR3 region is CSARMTAYGYTF. The CDR3 bases are TGCAGTGCTAGAATGACAGCCTATGGCTACACCTTC. The chain couples TRBV20-1 to TRBJ1-2; possible D gene TRBD1, 5 bases. Trimming removed 2 bases from V and 4 bases from J, with 8 bases in between. CDR1 is DFQATT, CDR2 SNEGSKA, per germline (reference sequence). The CDR3 loop spans 12 amino acids.

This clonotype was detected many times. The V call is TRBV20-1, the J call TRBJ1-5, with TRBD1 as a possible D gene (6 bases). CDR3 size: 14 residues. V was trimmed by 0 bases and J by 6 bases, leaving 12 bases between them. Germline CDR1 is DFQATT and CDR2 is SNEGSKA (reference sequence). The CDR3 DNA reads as TGCAGTGCTAGAGATGAAGGGGACATTCAGCCCCAGCATTTT. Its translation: CSARDEGDIQPQHF.

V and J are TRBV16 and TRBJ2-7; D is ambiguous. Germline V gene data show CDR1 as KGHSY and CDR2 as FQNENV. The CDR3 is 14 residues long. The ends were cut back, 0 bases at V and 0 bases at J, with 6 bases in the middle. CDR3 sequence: CASSQSGISYEQYF. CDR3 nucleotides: TGTGCCAGCAGCCAATCGGGCATCTCCTACGAGCAGTACTTC.